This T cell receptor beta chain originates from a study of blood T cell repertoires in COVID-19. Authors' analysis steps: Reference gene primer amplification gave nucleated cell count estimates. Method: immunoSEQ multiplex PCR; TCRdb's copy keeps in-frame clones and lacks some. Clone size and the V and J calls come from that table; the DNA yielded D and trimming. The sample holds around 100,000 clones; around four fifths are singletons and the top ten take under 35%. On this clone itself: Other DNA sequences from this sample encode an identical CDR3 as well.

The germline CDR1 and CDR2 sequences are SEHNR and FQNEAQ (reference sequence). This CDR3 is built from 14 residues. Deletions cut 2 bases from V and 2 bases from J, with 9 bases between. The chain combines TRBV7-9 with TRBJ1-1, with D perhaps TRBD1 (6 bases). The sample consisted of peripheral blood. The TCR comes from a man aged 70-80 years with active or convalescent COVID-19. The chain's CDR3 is CASSLQGTNTEAFF. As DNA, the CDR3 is TGTGCCAGCAGCTTACAGGGGACAAACACTGAAGCTTTCTTT. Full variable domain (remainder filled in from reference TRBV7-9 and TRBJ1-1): DTGVSQNPRHKITKRGQNVTFRCDPISEHNRLYWYRQTLGQGPEFLTYFQNEAQLEKSRLLSDRFSAERPKGSFSTLEIQRTEQGDSAMYLCASSLQGTNTEAFFGQGTRLTVV.